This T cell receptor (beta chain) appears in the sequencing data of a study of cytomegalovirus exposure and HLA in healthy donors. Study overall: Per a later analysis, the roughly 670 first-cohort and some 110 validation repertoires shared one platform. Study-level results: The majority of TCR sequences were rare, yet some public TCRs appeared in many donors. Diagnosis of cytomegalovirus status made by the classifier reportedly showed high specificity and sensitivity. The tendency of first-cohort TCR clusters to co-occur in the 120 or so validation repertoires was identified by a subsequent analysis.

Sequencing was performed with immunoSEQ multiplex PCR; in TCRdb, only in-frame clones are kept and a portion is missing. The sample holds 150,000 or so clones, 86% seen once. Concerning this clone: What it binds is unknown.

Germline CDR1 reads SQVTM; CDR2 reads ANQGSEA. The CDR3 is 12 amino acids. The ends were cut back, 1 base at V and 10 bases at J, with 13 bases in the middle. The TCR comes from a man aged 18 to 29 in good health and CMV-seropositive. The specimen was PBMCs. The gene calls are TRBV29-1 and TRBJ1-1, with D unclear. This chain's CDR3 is CSVEVPGWGAFF. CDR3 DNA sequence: TGCAGCGTTGAAGTTCCGGGGTGGGGAGCTTTCTTT.